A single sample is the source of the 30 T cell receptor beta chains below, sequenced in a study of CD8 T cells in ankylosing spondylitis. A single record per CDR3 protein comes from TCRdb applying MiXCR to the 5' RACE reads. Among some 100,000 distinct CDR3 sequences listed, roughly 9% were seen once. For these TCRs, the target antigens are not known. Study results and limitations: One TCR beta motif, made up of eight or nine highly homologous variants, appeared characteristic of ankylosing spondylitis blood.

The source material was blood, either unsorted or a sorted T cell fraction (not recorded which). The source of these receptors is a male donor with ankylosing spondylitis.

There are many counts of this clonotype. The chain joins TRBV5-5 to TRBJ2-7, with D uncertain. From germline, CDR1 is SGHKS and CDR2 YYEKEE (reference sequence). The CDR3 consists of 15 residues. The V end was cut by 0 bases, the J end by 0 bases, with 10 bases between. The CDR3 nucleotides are TGTGCCAGCAGCTTGGGCGTCAGCCACTCCTACGAGCAGTACTTC. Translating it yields CASSLGVSHSYEQYF.

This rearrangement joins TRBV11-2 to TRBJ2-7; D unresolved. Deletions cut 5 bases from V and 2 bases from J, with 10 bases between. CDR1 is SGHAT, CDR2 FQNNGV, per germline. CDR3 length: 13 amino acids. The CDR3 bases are TGTGCCAGCAGCGTGGGCGCAGCCTACGAGCAGTACTTC. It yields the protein CASSVGAAYEQYF.

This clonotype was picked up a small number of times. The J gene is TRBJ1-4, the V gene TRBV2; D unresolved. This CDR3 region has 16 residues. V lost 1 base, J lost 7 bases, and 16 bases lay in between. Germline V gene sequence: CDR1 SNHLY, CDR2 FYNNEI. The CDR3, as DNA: TGTGCCAGCAGTGAAGGAACGACAACGGTTAGTGAAAAACTGTTTTTT. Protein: CASSEGTTTVSEKLFF.

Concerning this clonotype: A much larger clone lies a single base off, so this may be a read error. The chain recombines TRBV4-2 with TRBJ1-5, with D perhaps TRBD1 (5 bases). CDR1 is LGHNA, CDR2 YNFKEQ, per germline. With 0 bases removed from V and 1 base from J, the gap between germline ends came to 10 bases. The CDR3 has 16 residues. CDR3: CASSQESGESNQPQHF. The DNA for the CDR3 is TGTGCCAGCAGCCAAGAATCGGGGGAAAGCAATCAGCCCCAGCATTTT.

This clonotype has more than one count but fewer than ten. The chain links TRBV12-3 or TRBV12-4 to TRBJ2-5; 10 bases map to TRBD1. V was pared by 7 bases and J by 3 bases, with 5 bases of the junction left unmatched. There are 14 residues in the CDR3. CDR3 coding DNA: TGTGCCAGCACCACGACAGGGGGCGAAGAGACCCAGTACTTC. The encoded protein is CASTTTGGEETQYF.

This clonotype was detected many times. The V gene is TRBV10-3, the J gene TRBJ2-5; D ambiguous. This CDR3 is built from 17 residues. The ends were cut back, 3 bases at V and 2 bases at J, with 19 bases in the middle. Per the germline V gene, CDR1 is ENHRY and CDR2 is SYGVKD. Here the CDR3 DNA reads TGTGCCATCAGTGATCTGGGATCGGGTTCTTTGCAAGAGACCCAGTACTTC. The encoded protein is CAISDLGSGSLQETQYF.

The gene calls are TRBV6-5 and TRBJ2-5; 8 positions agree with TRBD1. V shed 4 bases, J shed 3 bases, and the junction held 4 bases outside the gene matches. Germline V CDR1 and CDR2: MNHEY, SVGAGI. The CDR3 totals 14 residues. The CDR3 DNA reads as TGTGCCAGCAGTTTGACAGGGGTCGAAGAGACCCAGTACTTC. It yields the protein CASSLTGVEETQYF.

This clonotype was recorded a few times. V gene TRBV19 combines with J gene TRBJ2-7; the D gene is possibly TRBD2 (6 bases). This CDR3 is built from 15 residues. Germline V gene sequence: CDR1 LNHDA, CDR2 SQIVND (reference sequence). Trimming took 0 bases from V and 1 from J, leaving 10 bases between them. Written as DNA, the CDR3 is TGTGCCAGTAGTATAGAGTCGGGAGTATCCTACGAGCAGTACTTC. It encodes CASSIESGVSYEQYF.

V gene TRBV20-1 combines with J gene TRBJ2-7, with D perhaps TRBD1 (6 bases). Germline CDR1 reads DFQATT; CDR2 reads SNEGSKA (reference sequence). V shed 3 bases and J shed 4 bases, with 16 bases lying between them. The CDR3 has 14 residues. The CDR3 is CSARPPGQTYEQYV. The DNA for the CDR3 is TGCAGTGCTAGGCCCCCGGGACAAACGTACGAGCAGTACGTC.

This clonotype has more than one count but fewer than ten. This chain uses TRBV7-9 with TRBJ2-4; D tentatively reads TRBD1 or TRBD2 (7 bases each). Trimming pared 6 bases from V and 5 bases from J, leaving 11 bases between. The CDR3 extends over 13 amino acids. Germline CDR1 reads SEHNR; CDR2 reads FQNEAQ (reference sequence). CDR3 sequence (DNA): TGTGCCAGCAGGAGCGGGACAGAAAACATTCAGTACTTC. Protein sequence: CASRSGTENIQYF. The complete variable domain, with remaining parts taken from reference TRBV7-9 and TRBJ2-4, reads DTGVSQNPRHKITKRGQNVTFRCDPISEHNRLYWYRQTLGQGPEFLTYFQNEAQLEKSRLLSDRFSAERPKGSFSTLEIQRTEQGDSAMYLCASRSGTENIQYFGAGTRLSVL.

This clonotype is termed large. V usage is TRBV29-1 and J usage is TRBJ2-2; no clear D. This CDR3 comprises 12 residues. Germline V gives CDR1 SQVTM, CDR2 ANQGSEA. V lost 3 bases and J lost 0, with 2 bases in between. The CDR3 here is CSVDPNTGELFF. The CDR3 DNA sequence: TGCAGCGTTGACCCGAACACCGGGGAGCTGTTTTTT.

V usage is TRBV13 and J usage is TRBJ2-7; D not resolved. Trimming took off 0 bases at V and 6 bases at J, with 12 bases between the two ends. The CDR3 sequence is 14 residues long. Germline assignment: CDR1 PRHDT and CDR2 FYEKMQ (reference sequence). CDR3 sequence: CASSLGLCVSEQYV. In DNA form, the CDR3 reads TGTGCCAGCAGCTTAGGCCTATGTGTAAGCGAGCAGTACGTC.

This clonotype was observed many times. DNA of the CDR3: TGTGCCAGCAGCTTAGCTAGCGGGAGTGTTTACGAGCAGTACGTC. It is translated as CASSLASGSVYEQYV. The V and J genes are TRBV7-9 and TRBJ2-7; 9 bases line up with TRBD2. Germline CDR1 and CDR2: SEHNR and FQNEAQ (reference sequence). This CDR3 is built from 15 residues. The junction had 4 bases not matched to a gene; V was cut back by 0 bases and J by 4 bases.

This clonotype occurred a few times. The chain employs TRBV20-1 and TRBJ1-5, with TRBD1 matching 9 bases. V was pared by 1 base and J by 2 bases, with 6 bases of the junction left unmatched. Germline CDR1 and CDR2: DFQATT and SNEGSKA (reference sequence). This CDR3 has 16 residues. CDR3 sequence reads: CSARGYRDRGNQPQHF. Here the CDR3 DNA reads TGCAGTGCTAGAGGTTACAGGGACAGGGGCAATCAGCCCCAGCATTTT.

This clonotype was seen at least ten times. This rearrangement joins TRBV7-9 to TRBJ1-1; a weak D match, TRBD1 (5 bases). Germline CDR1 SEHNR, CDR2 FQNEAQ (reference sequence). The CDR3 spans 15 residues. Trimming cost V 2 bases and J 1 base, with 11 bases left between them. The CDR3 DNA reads TGTGCCAGCAGCTTATTAGGGACGGAGAACACTGAAGCTTTCTTT. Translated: CASSLLGTENTEAFF.

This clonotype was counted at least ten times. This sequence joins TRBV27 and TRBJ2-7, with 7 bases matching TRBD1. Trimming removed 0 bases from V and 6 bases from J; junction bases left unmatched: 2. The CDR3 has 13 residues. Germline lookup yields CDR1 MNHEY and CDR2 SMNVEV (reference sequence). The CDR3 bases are TGTGCCAGCAGTTTATCCTGGACAGGCGAGCAGTACTTC. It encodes CASSLSWTGEQYF.

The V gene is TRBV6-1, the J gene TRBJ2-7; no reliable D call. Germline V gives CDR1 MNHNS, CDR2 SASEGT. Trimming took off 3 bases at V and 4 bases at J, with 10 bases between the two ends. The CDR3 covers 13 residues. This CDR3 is CASSDYKGYEQYV. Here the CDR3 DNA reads TGTGCCAGCAGTGACTATAAGGGTTACGAGCAGTACGTC.

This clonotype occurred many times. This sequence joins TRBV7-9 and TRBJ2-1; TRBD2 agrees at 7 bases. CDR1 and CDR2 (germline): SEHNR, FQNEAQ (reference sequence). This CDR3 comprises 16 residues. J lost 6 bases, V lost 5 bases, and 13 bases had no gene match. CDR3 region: CASSSMYKGGANEQFF. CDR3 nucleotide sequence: TGTGCCAGCAGCAGTATGTATAAGGGAGGGGCCAATGAGCAGTTCTTC.

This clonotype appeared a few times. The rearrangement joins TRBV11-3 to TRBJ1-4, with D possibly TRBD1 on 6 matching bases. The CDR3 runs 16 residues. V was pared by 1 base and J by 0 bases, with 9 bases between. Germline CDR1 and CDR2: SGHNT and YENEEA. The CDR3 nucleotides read TGTGCCAGCAGCTTAGTTGGGGGCGCAACTAATGAAAAACTGTTTTTT. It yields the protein CASSLVGGATNEKLFF.

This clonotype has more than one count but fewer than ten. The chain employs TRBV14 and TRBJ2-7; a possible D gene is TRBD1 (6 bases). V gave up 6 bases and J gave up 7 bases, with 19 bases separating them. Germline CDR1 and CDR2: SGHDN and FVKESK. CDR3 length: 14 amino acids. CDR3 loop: CASSPGTTGGEQYF. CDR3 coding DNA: TGTGCCAGCAGTCCCGGGACAACCGGCGGGGAGCAGTACTTC.

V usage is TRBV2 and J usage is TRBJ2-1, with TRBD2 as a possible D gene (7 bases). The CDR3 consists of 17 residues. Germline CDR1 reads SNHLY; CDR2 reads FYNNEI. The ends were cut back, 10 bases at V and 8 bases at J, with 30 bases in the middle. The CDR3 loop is CAIIGVRGTASGYEQFF. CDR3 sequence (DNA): TGTGCCATTATTGGAGTCAGGGGCACGGCTAGCGGATATGAGCAGTTCTTC.

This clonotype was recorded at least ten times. The CDR3 bases are TGTGCCAGCAGTGAACCCCCCGACAGGGGTGCCTACGAGCAGTACGTC. Protein sequence: CASSEPPDRGAYEQYV. V is TRBV25-1 and J is TRBJ2-7; TRBD1 matches 8 bases. Per germline, CDR1 MGHDK and CDR2 SYGVNS. CDR3 length: 16 amino acids. Unmatched junction bases numbered 8, after V lost 2 bases and J lost 2 bases.

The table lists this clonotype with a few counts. CDR3 in amino acids: CASSLSFQGYGETQYF. CDR3 DNA sequence: TGTGCCAGCAGTTTATCGTTTCAGGGGTATGGAGAGACCCAGTACTTC. The V call is TRBV27, the J call TRBJ2-5; possible D gene TRBD1, 6 bases. V lost 0 bases and J lost 4, with 15 bases in between. The germline gives CDR1 MNHEY, CDR2 SMNVEV (reference sequence). This CDR3 spans 16 amino acids.

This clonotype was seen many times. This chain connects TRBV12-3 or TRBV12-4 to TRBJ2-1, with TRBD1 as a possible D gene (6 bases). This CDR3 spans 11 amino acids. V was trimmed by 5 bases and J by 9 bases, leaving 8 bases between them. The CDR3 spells CASSLGGEQFF. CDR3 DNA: TGTGCCAGCAGTCTAGGGGGTGAGCAGTTCTTC.

CDR3 sequence (DNA): TGTGCCAGCAGCCGGACAGGGGGGATTTACGATGAGCAGTTCTTC. Translated: CASSRTGGIYDEQFF. The rearrangement joins TRBV14 to TRBJ2-1; 10 bases align to TRBD1. CDR3 length: 15 amino acids. From germline, CDR1 is SGHDN and CDR2 FVKESK. The V and J ends lost 4 bases and 8 bases, in that order; junction bases with no gene match: 8.

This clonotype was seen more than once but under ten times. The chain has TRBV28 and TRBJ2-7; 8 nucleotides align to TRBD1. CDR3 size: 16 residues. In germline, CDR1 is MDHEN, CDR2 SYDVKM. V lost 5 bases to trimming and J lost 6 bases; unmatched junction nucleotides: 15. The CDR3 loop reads CASSPRGTGVSSEQYV. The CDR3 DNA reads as TGTGCCAGCAGTCCGAGAGGGACAGGCGTTTCGAGCGAGCAGTACGTC.

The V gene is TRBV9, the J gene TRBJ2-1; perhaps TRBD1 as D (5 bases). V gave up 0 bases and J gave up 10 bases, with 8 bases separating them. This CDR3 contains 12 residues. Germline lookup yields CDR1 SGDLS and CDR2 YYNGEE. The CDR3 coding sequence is TGTGCCAGCAGCGTAGAATGGGGCGAGCAGTTCTTC. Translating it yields CASSVEWGEQFF.

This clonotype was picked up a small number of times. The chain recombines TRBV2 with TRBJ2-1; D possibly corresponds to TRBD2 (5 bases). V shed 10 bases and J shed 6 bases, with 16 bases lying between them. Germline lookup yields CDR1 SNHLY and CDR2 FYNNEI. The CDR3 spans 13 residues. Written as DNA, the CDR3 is TGTGCCACCGGACTCTGGGATGGCAATGAGCAGTTCTTC. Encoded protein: CATGLWDGNEQFF.

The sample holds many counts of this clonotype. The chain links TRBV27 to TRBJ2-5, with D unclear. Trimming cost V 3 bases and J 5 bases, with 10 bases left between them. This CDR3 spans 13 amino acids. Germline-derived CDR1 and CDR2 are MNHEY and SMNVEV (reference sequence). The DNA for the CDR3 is TGTGCCAGCAGTTTCCGCCAGGAGGAGACCCAGTACTTC. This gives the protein CASSFRQEETQYF.

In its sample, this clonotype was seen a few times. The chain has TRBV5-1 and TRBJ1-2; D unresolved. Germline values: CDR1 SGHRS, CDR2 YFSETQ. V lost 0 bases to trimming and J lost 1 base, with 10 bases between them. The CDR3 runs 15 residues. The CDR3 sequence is CASSLAEAVNYGYTF. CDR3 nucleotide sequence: TGCGCCAGCAGCTTGGCCGAGGCGGTTAACTATGGCTACACCTTC.